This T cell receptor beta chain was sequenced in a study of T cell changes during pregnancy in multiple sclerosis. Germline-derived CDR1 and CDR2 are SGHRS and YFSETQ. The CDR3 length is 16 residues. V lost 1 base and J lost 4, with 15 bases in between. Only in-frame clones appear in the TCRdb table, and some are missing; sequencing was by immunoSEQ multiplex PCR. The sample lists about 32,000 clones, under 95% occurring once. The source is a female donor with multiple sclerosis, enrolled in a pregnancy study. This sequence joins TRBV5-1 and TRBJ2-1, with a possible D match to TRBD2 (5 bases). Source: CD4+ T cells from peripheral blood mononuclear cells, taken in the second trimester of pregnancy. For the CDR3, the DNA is TGCGCCAGCAGCTTGTTTCTCTCTCAGCGGTACAATGAGCAGTTCTTC. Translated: CASSLFLSQRYNEQFF.